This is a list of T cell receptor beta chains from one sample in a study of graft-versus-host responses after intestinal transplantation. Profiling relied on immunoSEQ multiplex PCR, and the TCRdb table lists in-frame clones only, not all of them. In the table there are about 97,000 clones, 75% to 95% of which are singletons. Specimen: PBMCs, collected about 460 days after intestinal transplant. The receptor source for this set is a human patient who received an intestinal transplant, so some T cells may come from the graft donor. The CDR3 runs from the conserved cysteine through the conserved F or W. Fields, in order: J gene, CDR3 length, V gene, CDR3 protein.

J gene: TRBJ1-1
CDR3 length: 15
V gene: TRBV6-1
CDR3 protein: CASSGGPYPNTEAFF

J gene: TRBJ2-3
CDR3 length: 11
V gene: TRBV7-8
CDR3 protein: CASSFTDTQYF

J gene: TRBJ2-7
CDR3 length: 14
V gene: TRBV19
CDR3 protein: CATRGQGAPYEQYF

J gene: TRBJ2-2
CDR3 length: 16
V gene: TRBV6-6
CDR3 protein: CASSPGTGASAGELFF

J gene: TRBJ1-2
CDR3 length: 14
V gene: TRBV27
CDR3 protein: CASSSGAGGHGYTF

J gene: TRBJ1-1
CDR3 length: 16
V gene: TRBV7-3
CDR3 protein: CASSPNGEGMNTEAFF

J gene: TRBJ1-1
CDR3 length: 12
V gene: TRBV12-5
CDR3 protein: CASGQEPAEAFF

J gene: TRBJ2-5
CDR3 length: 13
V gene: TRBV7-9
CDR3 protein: CASSLAGYGEQYF

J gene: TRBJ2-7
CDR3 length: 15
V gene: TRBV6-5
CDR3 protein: CASRLRRGETYEQYF

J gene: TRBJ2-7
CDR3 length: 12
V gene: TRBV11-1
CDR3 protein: CASAPDSYEQYF

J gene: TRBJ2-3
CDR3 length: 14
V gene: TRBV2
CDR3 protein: CAFRTSGGPDTQYF

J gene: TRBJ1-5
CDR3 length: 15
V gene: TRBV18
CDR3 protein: CASSPGQVGGQPQHF

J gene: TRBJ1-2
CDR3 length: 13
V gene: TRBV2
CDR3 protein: CASQPNPNYGYTF

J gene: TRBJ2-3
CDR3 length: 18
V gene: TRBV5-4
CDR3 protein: CAVQGLAQALASTDTQYF

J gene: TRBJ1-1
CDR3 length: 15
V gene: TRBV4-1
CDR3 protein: CASSQASVGTGEAFF

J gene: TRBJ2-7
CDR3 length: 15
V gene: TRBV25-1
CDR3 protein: CASSENSGGQYEQYF

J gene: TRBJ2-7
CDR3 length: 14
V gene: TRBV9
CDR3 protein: CASSGGLHEGEQYF